These 16 T cell receptor delta chains came from one sample sequenced in a study of gamma-delta T cells after stem cell transplantation. TCRdb redid clone calling on the RT-PCR reads using CATT. This table has 1,500 to 2,000 delta-chain clones, roughly half appearing once. Source material: gamma-delta T cells. These receptors were obtained from a human donor. It is not recorded whose cells these are; they may come from a transplant donor.

The chain has TRDV2 and TRDJ1; possible D gene TRDD3, 5 bases. The germline V and J ends were trimmed by 1 base and 0 bases, with 23 bases remaining between them. CDR1 is GEAIGNYY and CDR2 is EKD in the germline V gene. The CDR3 contains 19 residues. The CDR3 DNA reads as TGTGCCTGTGACACAATCCGCGGGGGCACAGTTACTTACACCGATAAACTCATCTTT. Translating it yields CACDTIRGGTVTYTDKLIF.

In its sample, this clone was seen a few times. This sequence joins TRDV2 and TRDJ3; a possible D gene is TRDD3 (5 bases). Germline loops: CDR1 GEAIGNYY, CDR2 EKD. This CDR3 region has 17 residues. With 5 bases removed from V and 1 base from J, the gap between germline ends came to 14 bases. This CDR3 is CACVHAGGSWDTRQMFF. The CDR3 nucleotides read TGTGCCTGTGTTCACGCCGGGGGGTCCTGGGACACCCGACAGATGTTTTTC.

The chain uses TRDV2 and TRDJ1; possible D gene TRDD3, 5 bases. The CDR3 loop spans 18 amino acids. Germline assignment: CDR1 GEAIGNYY and CDR2 EKD. The V end lost 4 bases, the J end lost 4 bases, and 27 bases lay between the germline ends. CDR3 sequence reads: CACETPGGTQERGDKLIF. The CDR3 bases are TGTGCCTGTGAGACCCCAGGGGGTACTCAGGAAAGAGGCGATAAACTCATCTTT.

This clone has a handful of counts. The J gene is TRDJ1, the V gene TRDV2, with TRDD3 identical over 9 bases. This CDR3 is built from 17 residues. V was pared by 3 bases and J by 8 bases, with 18 bases of the junction left unmatched. Germline V CDR1 and CDR2: GEAIGNYY, EKD. CDR3 loop: CACDPLGDMTPVTKLIF. CDR3 nucleotides: TGTGCCTGTGACCCATTGGGGGATATGACACCCGTGACCAAACTCATCTTT.

Comment on this clone: A read error may be the cause here, since a much bigger clone is one base away. The sample holds other DNA sequences that translate to the same CDR3. The genes are TRDV2 and TRDJ1, with 13 bases lining up with TRDD3. Germline V gene sequence: CDR1 GEAIGNYY, CDR2 EKD. The CDR3 is 16 residues long. The CDR3 DNA reads as TGTGCTTGTGACATCCTTACTGGGGGATACGCCGATAAACTCATCTTT. Protein sequence: CACDILTGGYADKLIF.

This clone is hyperexpanded in the sample. Other DNA sequences in the same sample also yield this CDR3. J is TRDJ1 and V is TRDV2; D ambiguous. This CDR3 is 18 amino acids long. Germline CDR1 GEAIGNYY, CDR2 EKD. V gave up 6 bases and J gave up 0 bases, with 25 bases separating them. CDR3: CACSSLDNRSSYTDKLIF. DNA for the CDR3: TGTGCCTGTTCCTCCCTGGACAACCGGTCTTCGTACACCGATAAACTCATCTTT.

For this clone: Just one base apart from a much larger clone, this may be a read error. The chain joins TRDV2 to TRDJ3; D is unclear. CDR3 size: 19 residues. The germline CDR1 and CDR2 sequences are GEAIGNYY and EKD. In DNA form, the CDR3 reads TGTGCCTTTGACACCGTCGGTGATAAGAGCTCCTGGGACACCCGACAGATGTTTTTC. Residues: CAFDTVGDKSSWDTRQMFF.

The genes are TRDV2 and TRDJ3; 13 bases agree with TRDD3. Germline CDR1 reads GEAIGNYY; CDR2 reads EKD. Germline trimming cut 3 bases from V and 0 bases from J; bases unmatched to any gene: 13. This CDR3 is built from 22 residues. CDR3 region: CACDALRTGGYASSWDTRQMFF. CDR3 nucleotides: TGTGCCTGTGACGCCCTGAGAACTGGGGGATACGCTAGCTCCTGGGACACCCGACAGATGTTTTTC.

The V gene is TRDV2, the J gene TRDJ3; 7 nucleotides line up with TRDD3. Germline CDR1 is GEAIGNYY and CDR2 is EKD. Trimming removed 0 bases from V and 0 bases from J; junction bases left unmatched: 10. The CDR3 loop spans 20 amino acids. The CDR3 DNA reads as TGTGCCTGTGACACCCCTGGGGGTTCTCACCGCTCCTGGGACACCCGACAGATGTTTTTC. Amino acids: CACDTPGGSHRSWDTRQMFF.

The chain uses TRDV2 and TRDJ1; 12 bases are shared with TRDD3. The CDR3 is 18 residues long. The germline gives CDR1 GEAIGNYY, CDR2 EKD. With 4 bases clipped from V and 1 base from J, the junction kept 12 bases outside the gene matches. The DNA for the CDR3 is TGTGCCTGTGAGGGTCTGGGGGATACGCAGCGGGTCACCGATAAACTCATCTTT. The encoded protein is CACEGLGDTQRVTDKLIF.

The chain carries TRDV2 and TRDJ1; 10 nucleotides align to TRDD3. The CDR3 spans 15 residues. Germline V CDR1 and CDR2: GEAIGNYY, EKD. V shed 3 bases and J 2 bases; nucleotides not matched to a gene: 5. For the CDR3, the DNA is TGTGCCTGTGACGCGATGGGGGATACTACCGATAAACTCATCTTT. Protein product: CACDAMGDTTDKLIF.

This clone appeared a few times. The chain is built from TRDV2 and TRDJ3; 13 nucleotides match TRDD3. Germline loops: CDR1 GEAIGNYY, CDR2 EKD. V trimming: 0 bases; J trimming: 0 bases; junction bases outside the gene matches: 10. This CDR3 is 22 amino acids long. The CDR3 loop is CACDTLRTGGYASSWDTRQMFF. CDR3 in DNA: TGTGCCTGTGACACCCTGAGAACTGGGGGATACGCTAGCTCCTGGGACACCCGACAGATGTTTTTC.

About this clone: This sequence may be a read error, since a much larger clone differs from it by one base. The chain is built from TRDV2 and TRDJ1; 7 bases are shared with TRDD3. The germline V gene encodes CDR1 GEAIGNYY and CDR2 EKD. This CDR3 contains 22 residues. CDR3 sequence reads: CACDPLHSPLLGNYGHTDKPIF. The CDR3 coding sequence is TGTGCCTGTGACCCCTTACATAGCCCCTTACTGGGGAATTATGGGCACACCGATAAACCCATCTTT.

Notes on this clone: A read error may explain this, as a much larger clone is one base away. Other DNA variants within this sample encode the same CDR3. This chain connects TRDV2 to TRDJ1, with D possibly matching TRDD3 (5 bases). The CDR3 sequence is 17 residues long. The V gene's germline CDR1 is GEAIGNYY and CDR2 EKD. V lost 7 bases to trimming and J lost 0 bases, with 23 bases between them. As DNA, the CDR3 is TGTGCCTGCGACCCCGTTATGATGGGGTCGTACACCGATAAACTCATCTTT. Protein product: CACDPVMMGSYTDKLIF.

The chain is built from TRDV2 and TRDJ3; the match to TRDD3 covers 7 bases. Germline V gene sequence: CDR1 GEAIGNYY, CDR2 EKD. The length of the CDR3 is 18 residues. With 1 base clipped from V and 11 bases from J, the junction kept 16 bases outside the gene matches. The chain's CDR3 is CACDTLEVGDQGARQMFF. The CDR3 region has the DNA TGTGCCTGTGACACGTTAGAAGTGGGGGACCAAGGGGCCCGACAGATGTTTTTC.

This clone was seen more than once but under ten times. A far larger clone is off by one base, so a read error is likely. Additional DNA sequences in this sample encode the identical CDR3. The rearrangement uses TRDV2 and TRDJ3; the match to TRDD3 covers 8 bases. Germline CDR1 and CDR2: GEAIGNYY and EKD. This CDR3 has 16 amino acids. The CDR3 nucleotides read TGTGCCTGTGACACCCTGGGGGAGACGGACACCCGGCAGATGTTTTTC. This sequence encodes CACDTLGETDTRQMFF.